This T cell receptor (beta chain) was profiled in a study of cytomegalovirus exposure and HLA in healthy donors (dated by TCRdb to about 2017). For context, the study as a whole: An earlier analysis of under 600 of the donors reported 250 to 300 Gb of sequence data and 100 million to 130 million unique TCR beta sequences from about 179 million T cells. An early release that covered fewer than 750 HLA-typed donors contained around 330 gigabases of sequencing data and 70 million to 100 million unique TCR sequences. Among the 398 genotyped donors, 75% to 90% belonged to the genetic ancestry cluster associated with self-reported Caucasian donors. The study aimed to test whether cataloging public T cell receptors could reveal signatures of past pathogen exposure. The study profiled the T cell repertoires of 666 subjects by immunosequencing and related them to cytomegalovirus serostatus. Along with the approximately 700-subject first cohort, a separate validation cohort of more than 90 different subjects was used. To predict cytomegalovirus infection status, the study combined high-throughput TCR immunosequencing, statistical association of individual TCRs with disease status, and machine learning. To study patterns of TCR occurrence, a later analysis re-analyzed previously published TCR beta repertoires from 700 or so donors and added high-resolution HLA genotyping. In the later analysis, no new phenotypic data were used to find candidate immune exposures; instead, reliance was placed on TCR beta sequences and their occurrence across donors. In an earlier analysis of 587 of the donors, high-throughput TCR beta sequencing was used to judge whether each TCR beta V gene segment behaved as functional or pseudogenic. Donor age, sex, ethnicity and CMV serostatus were compiled alongside the repertoire data. Genome-wide SNP genotypes for about 55% of the 666 donors were used in a later genetic analysis, which treated that subset as a discovery cohort. Every repertoire in the discovery cohort had been generated on one and the same sequencing platform. HLA typing covered class I and class II loci at four-digit resolution. Typing coverage differed by locus: A, B, C, DRB1 and DQB1 were typed in about 629-640 donors, DQA1 in roughly 500, DPA1 in 600 to 610, and DPB1 in 472. About five DR-DQ haplotypes were handled as single units for association and clustering because linkage in the cohort was strong. Among several hundred genotyped donors of the cohort, an average of approximately 240,000 unique TCR beta nucleotide sequences was sequenced per donor, of which about 18% were non-productive.

From its cysteine to its phenylalanine, the CDR3 spans 15 amino acids. Only CDR3 DNA is held: 45 bases, read in frame from base 1. V and J are truncated by 7 bases and 4 bases respectively, leaving an intervening sequence of 20 bases. CDR1 is given as MNHNS and CDR2 as SASEGT, both from the germline V gene. Receptors were amplified or captured by the immunoSEQ multiplex PCR assay. For the multiplex PCR, a mixture combining 60 forward primers for TCR Vbeta segments and 13 reverse primers for TCR Jbeta segments was used. A multiplex PCR assay on genomic DNA amplified the CDR3 region of rearranged TCR beta genes. The Illumina HiSeq System was used to sequence the amplified TCR beta libraries as 87-base-pair reads. In the authors' own workflow: A later analysis tallied 75 million to 95 million unique TCR beta chains across the roughly 610 repertoires, and around 10 million of those chains were shared by two or more donors. A nearest-neighbor algorithm error-corrected the raw reads and collapsed the reads into unique sequences, merging closely related sequences to remove PCR and sequencing errors. V, D and J gene segments were assigned by aligning CDR3 sequences to IMGT reference sequences. For a sequence to be retained, a match of at least six nucleotides to both a V gene segment and a J gene segment was required. A rearrangement counted as productive if the CDR3 had no stop codons and remained in frame with V and J, and every other rearrangement counted as non-productive. CDR3 was defined by IMGT convention, running from the second conserved V-encoded cysteine to the conserved J-encoded phenylalanine. The earlier analysis of about 590 of the donors excluded sequences that lacked an unambiguous match to a single V gene segment. An earlier analysis of fewer than 750 of the donors classified V segments as functional when productive rearrangements were above 56.7% and as segregating when the standard deviation between donors was above 5%. A statistical classification framework was built to diagnose cytomegalovirus status from the catalog of TCR beta chain sequences. V and J gene assignment, in a later analysis, came from comparing TCR nucleotide sequences with IMGT/GENE-DB human TR gene sequences. A later analysis assigned CDR3 sequences and most-parsimonious VDJ recombination scenarios with the TCRdist pipeline. In a later analysis, every TCR beta chain was defined by the combination of its CDR3 amino acid sequence and its V-gene family, and reads without a unique V-gene family were dropped. As a way to deal with suspected cross-contamination and a sequencing artifact, a later analysis dropped 450 to 600 nucleotide sequences that were highly shared and had low generation probability. In a later analysis, a clonal expansion index was calculated for each public chain from normalized within-repertoire ranks of inferred template counts. In a later analysis, generation probabilities were computed using a VDJ recombination model fitted to out-of-frame rearrangements, and the results were checked against IGoR. A later analysis scored TCR-TCR, TCR-HLA and TCR-CMV co-occurrence with hypergeometric tests, applying a repertoire-size bias correction to TCR pairs. In a later analysis, false discovery rates were estimated by permuting HLA or CMV assignments 20 times. In a later analysis, co-occurring TCRs were grouped using DBSCAN, with TCRdist sequence similarity added in when clustering inside HLA-allele-positive subsets. Co-occurrence clustering excluded repertoires with fewer than 30,000 or more than 120,000 public chains, plus five with anomalous nucleotide sharing. TCRdb obtained this table from immuneACCESS and retained in-frame rearrangements with V and J assigned. These tables miss some clones; where compared with another copy, unresolved V genes account for less than half of the shortfall, and the remainder is unexplained. The V and J calls and the clone size are those of that table, but D and trimming were determined from the DNA. This sample lists approximately 110,000 clones; around 77% were detected once. The top ten hold roughly 4% of the sample.

Beyond this particular receptor, the publication reports: A further reported finding was that TCR beta sequences accurately predicted the HLA-A and HLA-B alleles for most subjects in the first cohort. In an earlier analysis of some 500 of the donors, most TCR beta V segments appeared in productive rearrangements about 90% or about 30% of the time, broadly matching IMGT annotations. The study gave a list of under 200 TCR beta chains associated with cytomegalovirus. A later analysis found that TCR association rates varied across HLA loci, with DRB1 alleles showing the most associated TCRs and HLA-C alleles the fewest. In a later analysis, most CMV-associated TCR beta chains were found to appear HLA-restricted, with HLA associations seemingly driven largely by CMV exposure. A few of the identified cytomegalovirus-associated TCR beta chains were confirmed in vitro to be specific for cytomegalovirus antigens. In a later genetic analysis, a missense DCLRE1C variant was associated with V-gene and J-gene trimming of TCR beta chains, and the association was replicated in an independent cohort. In a later analysis, several top co-occurrence clusters were reported to appear linked to parvovirus B19, influenza, CMV and Epstein-Barr virus. The presence/absence analyses assumed that sequencing depth was roughly uniform across donors, and that assumption may not be true. Because HLA typing was missing for some donors at each locus, association tests included only the typed subset. According to a later genetic analysis, donors in an Asian-associated ancestry cluster had fewer N-insertions in productive TCRs than the approximately 670-donor mean. Immune exposure information for the cohort was limited to CMV serostatus. Some IMGT-functional V segments, including TRBV6-2 and TRBV6-3, could not be told apart with the 87-base-pair reads, so those segments were excluded. The authors suggested that the approach could potentially be generalized to other disease states and immunological phenotypes. Specific HLA alleles were associated with about 17,000 TCR beta sequences at a false discovery rate of 0.05 in a later analysis. Strong co-occurrence of HLA alleles, especially DR and DQ, made assigning TCR associations to individual alleles difficult. In this cohort, only TCR beta chains were sequenced, and detectable features were limited by the absence of alpha or paired-chain data. Because counts were too low, more than 15 rarely observed V segments, including chromosome 9 orphons, were excluded from the earlier analysis of 587 of the donors. Across donors, most TCR sequences were observed very rarely, whereas some public TCRs were present in many individuals. A cluster of highly shared sequence variants was judged likely to represent a technical artifact of the sequencing pipeline. Linkage disequilibrium might explain the correlated functional status among segregating V segments, but an unknown experimental factor could not be excluded. Cytomegalovirus status was reported to be diagnosed by the classifier with high specificity and sensitivity in both the original and validation cohorts. A later analysis found that HLA-associated TCR beta chains were more clonally expanded and had lower generation probabilities than equally common non-associated chains.

Concerning this clone: Its specific antigen is unknown. Per-nucleotide qualities are absent, and no much larger clonotype sits a single base away.

The cohort consisted of 600 to 700 healthy bone marrow donors. Cohort members were all nominally healthy when sampled, although unrecorded immune exposures were likely present. Of the roughly 670 cohort members, just under 300 had a positive CMV serostatus and 350 to 450 had a negative one, while no CMV serostatus was recorded for the donor. A peripheral blood sample was collected from each donor, and TCR beta sequencing was performed on peripheral blood mononuclear cells. Genomic DNA extraction from the blood cell samples was performed with the Qiagen DNeasy Blood Extraction Kit. Source material: PBMCs. The sequence is built from TRBV6-1 and TRBJ2-7, and possibly TRBD1, on 6 matching bases. This receptor was taken from a human donor in good health. Read as DNA, the sequence is TGTGCCAGCACTAAGGTGGACAGATTCCTTTACGAGCAGTACTTC. It encodes CASTKVDRFLYEQYF.